These 20 T cell receptor beta chains were sequenced from one sample in a study of blood T cell repertoires in COVID-19. Here immunoSEQ multiplex PCR was the method, and the copy in TCRdb shows in-frame clones only, minus some. The sample carries hundreds of thousands of clones, 90% recorded once. The source material was PBMCs or T cells enriched from blood (not recorded which). These receptors were collected from a man aged 25-45 years who had been exposed to COVID-19.

The chain is built from TRBV19 and TRBJ1-3, with 7 nucleotides matching TRBD1. Germline CDR1 is LNHDA and CDR2 is SQIVND (reference sequence). V gave up 2 bases and J gave up 0 bases; unmatched junction bases: 4. The CDR3 loop spans 16 amino acids. The CDR3 coding sequence is TGTGCCAGTAGTATACAGGGACAGATCTCTGGAAACACCATATATTTT. Translation gives CASSIQGQISGNTIYF.

The chain carries TRBV7-9 and TRBJ1-1; 9 bases are a match to TRBD1. V was clipped by 4 bases and J by 4 bases; unmatched bases: 13. The CDR3 loop spans 17 amino acids. The germline V gene has CDR1 SEHNR and CDR2 FQNEAQ (reference sequence). As DNA, the CDR3 is TGTGCCAGCAGCTCCGCCTGGACAGGGGACGGGGTCACTGAAGCTTTCTTT. It encodes CASSSAWTGDGVTEAFF.

The chain recombines TRBV18 with TRBJ2-7, with unresolved D. Trimming pared 6 bases from V and 7 bases from J, leaving 10 bases between. The CDR3 has 11 amino acids. In germline, CDR1 is KGHSH, CDR2 LQKENI. Here the CDR3 DNA reads TGTGCCAGCTCCTCAGACTGGGAGCAGTACTTC. It yields the protein CASSSDWEQYF.

The genes are TRBV25-1 and TRBJ1-5, with TRBD1 identical over 7 bases. The germline V gene has CDR1 MGHDK and CDR2 SYGVNS. After removal of 4 bases from V and 11 bases from J, the junction contained 11 bases not matched to a gene. The CDR3 has 14 amino acids. This chain's CDR3 is CASSGTGPREAQHF. CDR3 DNA: TGTGCCAGCAGTGGGACAGGCCCTCGGGAAGCCCAGCATTTT.

This chain links TRBV15 with TRBJ1-5; D not certain. The germline CDR1 and CDR2 sequences are LNHNV and YYDKDF (reference sequence). Deletions cut 5 bases from V and 7 bases from J, with 9 bases between. The CDR3 runs to 12 residues. The CDR3 protein is CATSLGRQPQHF. The CDR3 bases are TGTGCCACCAGCCTGGGGAGGCAGCCCCAGCATTTT.

The chain is built from TRBV9 and TRBJ1-1; D possibly corresponds to TRBD1 (6 bases). This CDR3 has 15 residues. Germline values: CDR1 SGDLS, CDR2 YYNGEE. V gave up 0 bases and J gave up 3 bases, with 12 bases separating them. The DNA of the CDR3 is TGTGCCAGCAGCGTAGCCCAGGGGAGGGACACTGAAGCTTTCTTT. This translates into CASSVAQGRDTEAFF. The full variable domain, rest sourced from reference TRBV9 and TRBJ1-1, is DSGVTQTPKHLITATGQRVTLRCSPRSGDLSVYWYQQSLDQGLQFLIQYYNGEERAKGNILERFSAQQFPDLHSELNLSSLELGDSALYFCASSVAQGRDTEAFFGQGTRLTVV.

The chain is built from TRBV7-9 and TRBJ2-4; 10 nucleotides align to TRBD1. The CDR3 contains 18 residues. The V and J ends lost 7 bases and 2 bases, in that order; junction bases with no gene match: 14. The germline V gene encodes CDR1 SEHNR and CDR2 FQNEAQ (reference sequence). Here the CDR3 reads CASTSGRDRGFPKNIQYF. DNA for the CDR3: TGTGCCAGCACTAGCGGGCGGGACAGGGGTTTTCCCAAAAACATTCAGTACTTC. Complete variable domain (other parts from reference TRBV7-9 and TRBJ2-4): DTGVSQNPRHKITKRGQNVTFRCDPISEHNRLYWYRQTLGQGPEFLTYFQNEAQLEKSRLLSDRFSAERPKGSFSTLEIQRTEQGDSAMYLCASTSGRDRGFPKNIQYFGAGTRLSVL.

The rearrangement links TRBV12-3 or TRBV12-4 to TRBJ1-2; D is ambiguous. The CDR3 runs to 12 residues. V dropped 8 bases and J dropped 5 bases, with 12 bases sitting between them. CDR3 region: CASQTEKYGYTF. The DNA for the CDR3 is TGTGCCAGCCAAACAGAGAAATATGGCTACACCTTC.

The CDR3 spells CASSQDSATGANVLTF. For the CDR3, the DNA is TGTGCCAGCAGCCAAGATAGCGCTACTGGGGCCAACGTCCTGACTTTC. This rearrangement joins TRBV4-2 to TRBJ2-6; a weak D match, TRBD2 (5 bases). Germline CDR1 and CDR2: LGHNA and YNFKEQ. The V end lost 0 bases, the J end lost 2 bases, and 8 bases lay between the germline ends. There are 16 residues in the CDR3.

The count of this clone is one. The V and J genes are TRBV4-1 and TRBJ2-7; 9 nucleotides align to TRBD1. V shed 4 bases, J shed 2 bases, and the junction held 15 bases outside the gene matches. This CDR3 is 18 amino acids long. Germline V gives CDR1 MGHRA, CDR2 YSYEKL. The CDR3 spells CASSLTPTGGSRAYEQYF. In nucleotides, the CDR3 is TGCGCCAGCAGCCTTACCCCGACAGGGGGAAGTAGGGCCTACGAGCAGTACTTC.

V is TRBV4-3 and J is TRBJ1-1, with D possibly being TRBD1 (6 bases). Germline V CDR1 and CDR2: LGHNA, YSLEER. This CDR3 contains 14 residues. V was pared by 6 bases and J by 7 bases, with 18 bases between. CDR3 sequence (DNA): TGCGCCAGCAGTGGGCCCGAGGGCAGGGGTGAAGCTTTCTTT. Encoded protein: CASSGPEGRGEAFF.

The genes are TRBV12-5 and TRBJ1-2; tentatively, D is TRBD1 (6 bases). The CDR3 runs 15 residues. V dropped 5 bases and J dropped 3 bases, with 16 bases sitting between them. Germline V gene lookup returns CDR1 LGHNT and CDR2 FRNRAP. CDR3 region: CASGPEGGGHYGYTF. DNA of the CDR3: TGTGCTAGTGGTCCCGAGGGAGGGGGACACTATGGCTACACCTTC.

A remark on this clone: Distinct nucleotide sequences in the sample also encode this CDR3. The chain recombines TRBV18 with TRBJ1-1; 8 nucleotides line up with TRBD1. With V trimmed by 3 bases and J by 1 base, 1 base remained unmatched. In germline, CDR1 is KGHSH, CDR2 LQKENI. CDR3 length equals 14 residues. CDR3 region: CASSPGTGNTEAFF. The CDR3 bases are TGTGCCAGCTCACCCGGGACAGGGAACACTGAAGCTTTCTTT.

The V and J genes are TRBV3-1 (or the pseudogene TRBV3-2) and TRBJ1-5; D gene unclear. V was pared by 0 bases and J by 5 bases, with 11 bases between. The CDR3 consists of 15 residues. Per germline, CDR1 LGHDT and CDR2 YNNKEL (reference sequence). CDR3 region: CASSQDRYRDQPQHF. The CDR3 DNA sequence: TGTGCCAGCAGCCAAGATCGCTACAGAGATCAGCCCCAGCATTTT.

The chain joins TRBV4-3 to TRBJ2-5, with 7 bases that match TRBD1. Per the germline V gene, CDR1 is LGHNA and CDR2 is YSLEER. CDR3 length: 17 amino acids. The J segment lost 4 bases and the V segment lost 1 base, leaving 12 bases of the junction unmatched. CDR3 DNA: TGCGCCAGCAGCCAAGCGGCTAAGAGGGCAGGGGGAGAGACCCAGTACTTC. Amino acid sequence: CASSQAAKRAGGETQYF.

This rearrangement joins TRBV12-5 to TRBJ2-7, with TRBD1 as a possible D gene (6 bases). The length of the CDR3 is 17 residues. Trimming removed 0 bases from V and 0 bases from J, with 15 bases in between. CDR1 is LGHNT, CDR2 FRNRAP, per germline. The CDR3 DNA follows: TGTGCTAGTGGTTTGGTACTGAGGGACACAACCTCCTACGAGCAGTACTTC. Its protein is CASGLVLRDTTSYEQYF.

The chain links TRBV6-1 to TRBJ1-2; D possibly corresponds to TRBD1 (6 bases). V lost 1 base and J 7 bases, leaving 19 bases between the germline ends. This CDR3 has 16 residues. Per the germline V gene, CDR1 is MNHNS and CDR2 is SASEGT. The CDR3 loop is CASSEGVGGGLIGYTF. Written as DNA, the CDR3 is TGTGCCAGCAGTGAAGGGGTTGGCGGGGGCCTTATTGGCTACACCTTC.

This clone occurred once. The rearrangement links TRBV4-2 to TRBJ1-5; D not certain. V lost 0 bases to trimming and J lost 6 bases, with 12 bases between them. The CDR3 length is 15 residues. Germline V gives CDR1 LGHNA, CDR2 YNFKEQ. The CDR3 reads CASSQEPGMSQPQHF. For the CDR3, the DNA is TGTGCCAGCAGCCAAGAACCGGGGATGAGTCAGCCCCAGCATTTT.

This sequence joins TRBV6-5 and TRBJ1-2; TRBD1 is a possible D gene (5 bases). The CDR3 is 13 amino acids. Trimming left V 6 bases short and J 4 bases short, with 12 bases between. In germline, CDR1 is MNHEY, CDR2 SVGAGI. For the CDR3, the DNA is TGTGCCAGCAGCTTTCCGGGGGGCTATGGCTACACCTTC. Translated, it gives CASSFPGGYGYTF.

The chain is built from TRBV4-1 and TRBJ1-4; D is perhaps TRBD1 (5 bases). V was trimmed by 2 bases and J by 7 bases, leaving 8 bases between them. This CDR3 has 13 amino acids. Germline values: CDR1 MGHRA, CDR2 YSYEKL. The CDR3 DNA reads as TGCGCCAGCAGCCAAACAGGAACTGAAAAACTGTTTTTT. This sequence encodes CASSQTGTEKLFF.